The clone carrying this T cell receptor beta chain occurred once. Recruitment covered fewer than 25 US areas and drew participants whose ages spanned roughly 18 to 90 years. Participant reports of clinical history set cohort assignment. CDR1 and CDR2 from the germline V gene are MNHEY and SVGAGI. V lost 4 bases to trimming and J lost 0 bases, with 12 bases between them. The CDR3 runs 15 residues. The source of the sample is a study of blood T cell repertoires in COVID-19. Study-level information: Samples taken during acute and convalescent COVID-19 were collected in the United States, Italy and Spain.

Clones were sequenced by immunoSEQ multiplex PCR, and TCRdb holds only the in-frame ones, with some missing. The repertoire holds some 150,000 clones, with around 86% as singletons. The sequence came from a man aged 45-60 years who had recovered from COVID-19. The specimen was PBMCs or T cells enriched from blood (not recorded which). The chain joins TRBV6-5 to TRBJ1-1; a weak D match, TRBD1 (5 bases). The CDR3: CASSLGGGVNTEAFF. DNA of the CDR3: TGTGCCAGCAGTTTGGGGGGAGGGGTGAACACTGAAGCTTTCTTT.